This entry lists 25 T cell receptor beta chains sequenced from one sample in a study of cytomegalovirus exposure and HLA in healthy donors. Primers: 60 Vbeta forward and 13 Jbeta reverse. Sequencing was performed with immunoSEQ multiplex PCR; in TCRdb, only in-frame clones are kept and a portion is missing. The sample records 150,000 to 200,000 clones, roughly 79% being singletons. What was sequenced was PBMCs. These TCRs come from a man aged 25-45 years in good health and CMV-seronegative.

The chain employs TRBV5-1 and TRBJ1-3, with D unresolved. CDR3 size: 14 residues. Germline V gene sequence: CDR1 SGHRS, CDR2 YFSETQ. Trimming removed 4 bases at V and 0 bases at J, with 8 bases between. This chain's CDR3 is CASSTSHSGNTIYF. CDR3 DNA sequence: TGCGCCAGCAGCACTTCGCACTCTGGAAACACCATATATTTT. The full variable domain, in which reference TRBV5-1 and TRBJ1-3 provide the parts outside the CDR3, is KAGVTQTPRYLIKTRGQQVTLSCSPISGHRSVSWYQQTPGQGLQFLFEYFSETQRNKGNFPGRFSGRQFSNSRSEMNVSTLELGDSALYLCASSTSHSGNTIYFGEGSWLTVV.

This CDR3 reads CASSRERERTDTQYF. CDR3 coding DNA: TGTGCCAGCAGCCGCGAGCGGGAGCGCACAGATACGCAGTATTTT. This chain uses TRBV7-9 with TRBJ2-3; 8 bases map to TRBD2. CDR3 size: 15 residues. Germline V gives CDR1 SEHNR, CDR2 FQNEAQ (reference sequence). V trimming: 5 bases; J trimming: 1 base; junction bases outside the gene matches: 5.

V is TRBV5-1 and J is TRBJ1-1; possibly TRBD1 for D (6 bases). Germline CDR1 reads SGHRS; CDR2 reads YFSETQ. The V end lost 4 bases, the J end lost 3 bases, and 13 bases lay between the germline ends. The CDR3 is 14 amino acids. The CDR3 here is CASSQGGGYTEAFF. CDR3 DNA: TGCGCCAGCAGCCAAGGGGGGGGATACACTGAAGCTTTCTTT.

This chain connects TRBV6-5 to TRBJ1-5; D remains ambiguous. The CDR3 totals 13 residues. V was pared by 0 bases and J by 5 bases, with 5 bases between. The germline CDR1 and CDR2 sequences are MNHEY and SVGAGI. The CDR3 DNA follows: TGTGCCAGCAGTTACTCGATAGATCAGCCCCAGCATTTT. This translates into CASSYSIDQPQHF.

CDR3 DNA sequence: TGTGCCAGTAGTAGGGACAGGAACACCGGGGAGCTGTTTTTT. Its translation is CASSRDRNTGELFF. V and J are TRBV19 and TRBJ2-2, with 7 bases fitting TRBD1. The J segment lost 1 base and the V segment lost 4 bases, leaving 0 bases of the junction unmatched. The CDR3 totals 14 residues. The V gene's germline CDR1 is LNHDA and CDR2 SQIVND (reference sequence).

The chain carries TRBV5-6 and TRBJ2-3; TRBD2 matches at 12 bases. The junction had 5 bases not matched to a gene; V was cut back by 2 bases and J by 4 bases. This CDR3 has 16 residues. Germline CDR1 SGHDT, CDR2 YYEEEE. The CDR3 loop reads CASSFRTSGTSDTQYF. CDR3 bases: TGTGCCAGCAGCTTTAGGACTAGCGGGACCTCAGATACGCAGTATTTT.

The chain employs TRBV7-9 and TRBJ1-5; 12 bases map to TRBD1. Per germline, CDR1 SEHNR and CDR2 FQNEAQ (reference sequence). The CDR3 spans 16 residues. J lost 3 bases, V lost 5 bases, and 5 bases had no gene match. For the CDR3, the DNA is TGTGCCAGCAGCCTGGGGACAGGGGGCAACAATCAGCCCCAGCATTTT. It codes for CASSLGTGGNNQPQHF.

The rearrangement uses TRBV6-1 and TRBJ2-7; TRBD1 aligns across 7 bases. Germline-derived CDR1 and CDR2 are MNHNS and SASEGT. This CDR3 spans 16 amino acids. Unmatched junction bases numbered 11, after V lost 0 bases and J lost 6 bases. Here the CDR3 reads CASSEAGWNRGLEQYF. CDR3 sequence (DNA): TGTGCCAGCAGTGAAGCTGGGTGGAACAGGGGCCTCGAGCAGTACTTC.

The chain is built from TRBV9 and TRBJ2-6; 7 nucleotides line up with TRBD2. V lost 1 base, J lost 0 bases, and 10 bases stayed unmatched. CDR1 and CDR2 from the germline V gene are SGDLS and YYNGEE. The length of the CDR3 is 19 residues. CDR3 protein: CASSVYPIGTISGANVLTF. Here the CDR3 DNA reads TGTGCCAGCAGCGTATATCCCATCGGGACTATCTCTGGGGCCAACGTCCTGACTTTC.

The rearrangement uses TRBV6-5 and TRBJ2-3, with D possibly matching TRBD2 (5 bases). V dropped 10 bases and J dropped 2 bases, with 13 bases sitting between them. The CDR3 covers 13 residues. CDR1 is MNHEY, CDR2 SVGAGI, per germline. In DNA form, the CDR3 reads TGTGCCACAACGGCGGGTTCCACAGATACGCAGTATTTT. Translated, it gives CATTAGSTDTQYF.

V is TRBV27 and J is TRBJ2-7, with D perhaps matching TRBD1 (5 bases). The germline V gene encodes CDR1 MNHEY and CDR2 SMNVEV (reference sequence). The CDR3 contains 14 residues. Trimming pared 5 bases from V and 1 base from J, leaving 12 bases between. The CDR3, as DNA: TGTGCCAGCAGTCCTCTCGACAGATCCTACGAGCAGTACTTC. This sequence encodes CASSPLDRSYEQYF.

The rearrangement uses TRBV18 and TRBJ1-3; 7 bases agree with TRBD1. The CDR3 is made up of 13 amino acids. The germline V gene encodes CDR1 KGHSH and CDR2 LQKENI. V was pared by 4 bases and J by 8 bases, with 5 bases of the junction left unmatched. CDR3 DNA: TGTGCCAGCTCACAAGGACAGGAGGACACCATATATTTT. This codes for CASSQGQEDTIYF.

The genes are TRBV30 and TRBJ2-1; TRBD2 matches 7 bases. V gave up 1 base and J gave up 9 bases; unmatched junction bases: 6. Germline V gives CDR1 GTSNPN, CDR2 SVGIG (reference sequence). This CDR3 has 13 amino acids. Here the CDR3 reads CAWSGGGGFEQFF. The CDR3 nucleotides are TGTGCCTGGAGTGGCGGGGGAGGCTTTGAGCAGTTCTTC. The complete variable domain, with remaining parts taken from reference TRBV30 and TRBJ2-1, reads SQTIHQWPATLVQPVGSPLSLECTVEGTSNPNLYWYRQAAGRGLQLLFYSVGIGQISSEVPQNLSASRPQDRQFILSSKKLLLSDSGFYLCAWSGGGGFEQFFGPGTRLTVL.

The chain is built from TRBV19 and TRBJ1-2; D is unclear. This CDR3 has 14 amino acids. Germline V CDR1 and CDR2: LNHDA, SQIVND (reference sequence). V gave up 6 bases and J gave up 2 bases, with 13 bases separating them. CDR3 region: CASSHPGNNYGYTF. DNA for the CDR3: TGTGCCAGTAGCCACCCCGGGAACAACTATGGCTACACCTTC.

This chain's CDR3 is CASSLLAGTEAFF. Here the CDR3 DNA reads TGTGCCAGCAGCTTATTGGCAGGGACTGAAGCTTTCTTT. The chain employs TRBV11-2 and TRBJ1-1, with a tentative D call TRBD1 (5 bases). The CDR3 extends over 13 amino acids. CDR1 and CDR2 (germline): SGHAT, FQNNGV. V lost 2 bases and J 5 bases, leaving 9 bases between the germline ends. Complete variable domain (other parts from reference TRBV11-2 and TRBJ1-1): EAGVAQSPRYKIIEKRQSVAFWCNPISGHATLYWYQQILGQGPKLLIQFQNNGVVDDSQLPKDRFSAERLKGVDSTLKIQPAKLEDSAVYLCASSLLAGTEAFFGQGTRLTVV.

Only a few counts were recorded for this clone. The V and J genes are TRBV5-4 and TRBJ2-1, with D hard to call. The germline gives CDR1 SGHNT, CDR2 YYREEE (reference sequence). The CDR3 has 12 residues. The V end was cut by 2 bases, the J end by 7 bases, with 7 bases between. The chain's CDR3 is CASSFLWNEQFF. The CDR3 bases are TGTGCCAGCAGCTTTCTATGGAATGAGCAGTTCTTC.

The V call is TRBV28, the J call TRBJ1-4; no firm D call. Trimming stripped 1 base from V and 6 bases from J, with 12 bases between. Germline values: CDR1 MDHEN, CDR2 SYDVKM. This CDR3 is built from 15 residues. DNA for the CDR3: TGTGCCAGCAGTTTATCCGTAGGAGGCTATGAAAAACTGTTTTTT. It specifies CASSLSVGGYEKLFF.

The V gene is TRBV29-1, the J gene TRBJ1-4, with D uncertain. The CDR3 is 14 residues long. V lost 3 bases to trimming and J lost 5 bases, with 13 bases between them. Per the germline V gene, CDR1 is SQVTM and CDR2 is ANQGSEA. The CDR3, as DNA: TGCAGCGTTGATGAGGGCGGAATAAATGAAAAACTGTTTTTT. Amino acids: CSVDEGGINEKLFF.

The rearrangement links TRBV28 to TRBJ1-5; D ambiguous. Germline V gene lookup returns CDR1 MDHEN and CDR2 SYDVKM. V gave up 4 bases and J gave up 0 bases, with 7 bases separating them. This CDR3 is built from 14 residues. CDR3 DNA sequence: TGTGCCAGCAGTTCTATAGATAGCAATCAGCCCCAGCATTTT. Translated, it gives CASSSIDSNQPQHF.

The chain is built from TRBV27 and TRBJ2-1, with TRBD1 identical over 9 bases. CDR1 is MNHEY and CDR2 is SMNVEV in the germline V gene (reference sequence). The trim removed 3 bases at V and 7 bases at J, leaving 1 base unmatched. The CDR3 is made up of 13 amino acids. The CDR3 DNA is TGTGCCAGCAGTTTGACAGGGGGTAATGAGCAGTTCTTC. Translation gives CASSLTGGNEQFF.

The chain carries TRBV6-4 and TRBJ1-2, with 11 bases that match TRBD1. Looked up from germline, CDR1 is MRHNA and CDR2 is SNTAGT. The CDR3 covers 14 residues. The trim removed 6 bases at V and 8 bases at J, leaving 8 bases unmatched. Written as DNA, the CDR3 is TGTGCCAGCAGCCCCGGACAGGGGGCGAGGGGCTACACCTTC. Translated, it gives CASSPGQGARGYTF.

This clone was counted a single time. The gene calls are TRBV19 and TRBJ1-5; a possible D gene is TRBD1 (6 bases). The length of the CDR3 is 14 residues. CDR1 and CDR2 from the germline V gene are LNHDA and SQIVND (reference sequence). With 3 bases removed from V and 7 bases from J, the gap between germline ends came to 13 bases. The chain's CDR3 is CASSISGAGQPQHF. CDR3 DNA sequence: TGTGCCAGTAGTATTTCAGGGGCTGGGCAGCCCCAGCATTTT. The full variable domain, in which reference TRBV19 and TRBJ1-5 provide the parts outside the CDR3, is DGGITQSPKYLFRKEGQNVTLSCEQNLNHDAMYWYRQDPGQGLRLIYYSQIVNDFQKGDIAEGYSVSREKKESFPLTVTSAQKNPTAFYLCASSISGAGQPQHFGDGTRLSIL.

The rearrangement joins TRBV18 to TRBJ1-1; TRBD1 might be the D (5 bases). The CDR3 has 14 residues. Germline V gene lookup returns CDR1 KGHSH and CDR2 LQKENI. V was pared by 3 bases and J by 4 bases, with 12 bases between. The CDR3 protein is CASSPIQGGTEAFF. The CDR3 DNA sequence: TGTGCCAGCTCACCCATCCAGGGAGGCACTGAAGCTTTCTTT.

This clone was seen a few times. V and J are TRBV9 and TRBJ2-7; 14 nucleotides match TRBD2. The CDR3 loop spans 15 amino acids. Germline CDR1 SGDLS, CDR2 YYNGEE. The trim removed 4 bases at V and 6 bases at J, leaving 6 bases unmatched. The CDR3 DNA follows: TGTGCCAGCAGCCCGGGACTAGCGGGAGAAGGCGAGCAGTACTTC. Its translation: CASSPGLAGEGEQYF.

This clone was observed a single time. CDR3 DNA sequence: TGCAGTGCTGCGAAAGGCGGGCAGTTCTTC. Translation: CSAAKGGQFF. This chain uses TRBV20-1 with TRBJ2-1; D not resolved. This CDR3 comprises 10 residues. The germline V gene encodes CDR1 DFQATT and CDR2 SNEGSKA (reference sequence). V lost 5 bases, J lost 12 bases, and 11 bases lay in between.